These T cell receptor beta chains were read from a single sample in a study of blood T cell repertoires in COVID-19. The assay was immunoSEQ multiplex PCR, and TCRdb's table has in-frame clones only and misses some. The sample yields about 39,000 clones, roughly 80% seen once. The specimen sequenced was peripheral blood. All receptors derive from a man aged 55-75 years in a cohort sampled during active COVID-19. CDR3s include the opening cysteine and the closing phenylalanine or tryptophan. The D gene is left open where the match is weak. Clone size is shown for a subset of rows, as once, few, many or a class of expanded clone.

d_call,v_call,j_call,clone_size,cdr3_nt,cdr3_aa
TRBD2,TRBV6-5,TRBJ2-1,-,TGTGCCAGCTTCCCGCGGGGGGCGAACAATGAGCAGTTCTTC,CASFPRGANNEQFF
TRBD1,TRBV7-9,TRBJ1-2,-,TGTGCCAGCAGCTTGGCCGGGACAGTAAACTATGGCTACACCTTC,CASSLAGTVNYGYTF
-,TRBV19,TRBJ2-3,-,TGTGCCAGTAATGGCAGGGAAACAGATACGCAGTATTTT,CASNGRETDTQYF
-,TRBV11-2,TRBJ2-3,-,TGTGCCAGCAGCCTAGGTTATGCAGATACGCAGTATTTT,CASSLGYADTQYF
TRBD1,TRBV28,TRBJ1-5,-,TGTGCCAGCAGCGACGAGGACAGGGGACGTCAGCCCCAGCATTTT,CASSDEDRGRQPQHF
TRBD1,TRBV19,TRBJ1-5,few,TGTGCCAGTAGCAATGACAGGGCCTATAGCAATCAGCCCCAGCATTTT,CASSNDRAYSNQPQHF
TRBD2,TRBV5-4,TRBJ2-2,-,TGTGCCAGCAGCTCAGGGACTAGCGCCGGGGAGCTGTTTTTT,CASSSGTSAGELFF
-,TRBV20-1,TRBJ2-5,-,TGCAGTGCTAGTATAGGCGGGAAGGGCCCAGAGACCCAGTACTTC,CSASIGGKGPETQYF
-,TRBV28,TRBJ1-6,-,TGTGCCAGCAGTTTTGGCAGAGGCAATTCACCCCTCCACTTT,CASSFGRGNSPLHF
-,TRBV18,TRBJ2-2,-,TGTGCCAGCTCACTTAATCGTCTCGGGTTGGCGAACACCGGGGAGCTGTTTTTT,CASSLNRLGLANTGELFF
-,TRBV24-1,TRBJ2-3,-,TGTGCCACCAGTGGAGAGCGGGGCACAGATACGCAGTATTTT,CATSGERGTDTQYF